This T cell receptor (beta chain) was recovered during a study of blood T cell repertoires in COVID-19. Study-level information: Donors in the United States, Italy and Spain gave samples during acute or convalescent COVID-19.

This CDR3 spans 15 amino acids. J was trimmed by 10 bases and V by 1 base; bases with no gene match: 6. Germline lookup yields CDR1 SGHTA and CDR2 FQGNSA. As processed by the authors: Counts of nucleated cells, estimated from reference gene primer amplification, were obtained. Sequencing was performed with immunoSEQ multiplex PCR; in TCRdb, only in-frame clones are kept and a portion is missing. The V and J calls and the clone size are those of that table, but D and trimming were determined from the DNA. The data contain under 150,000 clones, approximately 90% of them singletons. This receptor was obtained from a woman aged 70 to 79 who had recovered from COVID-19. The V and J genes are TRBV7-2 and TRBJ2-1, with 11 bases matching TRBD2. Specimen: peripheral blood. The CDR3 loop is CASSLDSSGGREQFF. CDR3 nucleotide sequence: TGTGCCAGCAGCTTAGATTCTAGCGGGGGGCGAGAGCAGTTCTTC.